Below, one T cell receptor beta chain is given with its context. Its antigen is not identified. The table came from immunoSEQ multiplex PCR; TCRdb's copy has only in-frame clones and leaves some out. The data hold hundreds of thousands of clones, with 80% observed a single time. This record belongs to a study of cytotoxic CD8 clonotypes in ibrutinib-treated CLL. Study-wide background: Of the patients, under 13 were relapsed/refractory, under 16 treatment-naive and 17 to 18 IGHV unmutated.

CDR3 length equals 14 residues. Per the germline V gene, CDR1 is MNHEY and CDR2 is SMNVEV (reference sequence). V lost 4 bases and J 5 bases, leaving 14 bases between the germline ends. Study results and caveats: Measured clonality at baseline was greater than in age-matched healthy donors and tracked with circulating CD8+ T-cell counts.

Genomic DNA in an amount of approximately 1.9 micrograms was extracted from cryopreserved PBMCs and used for the preparation of TCR beta libraries. The sequencing used PBMCs, collected before ibrutinib treatment. This clonotype was sampled from a human donor with chronic lymphocytic leukemia. The gene calls are TRBV27 and TRBJ2-5; D not resolved. The CDR3 spells CASSWSELAETQYF. In DNA form, the CDR3 reads TGTGCCAGCAGTTGGAGCGAACTCGCGGAGACCCAGTACTTC.